This T cell receptor beta chain derives from a study of cytomegalovirus exposure and HLA in healthy donors. Study results and caveats: Cytomegalovirus-associated TCR beta chains were listed, numbering over 150. A missense variant in DCLRE1C was later tied to TCR beta V- and J-gene trimming. The study assumed roughly uniform donor sequencing depth for presence/absence analyses. Cytomegalovirus status was reportedly diagnosed by the classifier with high sensitivity and specificity.

On this clone itself: Its antigen is undetermined.

The PCR contained 60 Vbeta and 13 Jbeta primers. Assay: immunoSEQ multiplex PCR; the TCRdb copy retains only in-frame clones and omits some. The sample carries around 130,000 clones, around four fifths recorded once. The germline CDR1 and CDR2 sequences are MRHNA and SNTAGT. This CDR3 comprises 15 residues. Trimming left V 3 bases short and J 4 bases short, with 13 bases between. Input material: PBMCs. The chain combines TRBV6-4 with TRBJ2-1, with D possibly matching TRBD2 (6 bases). The clonotype comes from a boy aged 2 to 10 in good health and CMV-seronegative. For the CDR3, the DNA is TGTGCCAGCAGTGAAGGAGGGAGTGGGTACAATGAGCAGTTCTTC. It is translated as CASSEGGSGYNEQFF.